Below are 4 T cell receptor beta chains sequenced from a single sample in a study of response to subunit inactivated influenza vaccine. One entry per CDR3 protein, called by TCRdb with MiXCR from the RT-PCR reads. Of under 950,000 distinct CDR3 sequences in the sample, about 20% are singletons; the top ten hold roughly a tenth. Sequenced here: PBMCs from blood, sampled approximately 5 days after vaccination. These receptors came from a man aged 45 to 65 who received an inactivated influenza vaccine.

This clonotype has ten or more counts. The rearrangement links TRBV29-1 to TRBJ2-3; 11 bases line up with TRBD1. This CDR3 is built from 15 residues. After removal of 3 bases from V and 4 bases from J, the junction contained 6 bases not matched to a gene. Per germline, CDR1 SQVTM and CDR2 ANQGSEA. CDR3 residues: CSVDGTGGDADTQYF. CDR3 bases: TGCAGCGTTGACGGGACAGGGGGTGATGCAGATACGCAGTATTTT.

This clonotype was seen a handful of times. The chain couples TRBV5-1 to TRBJ2-1; 11 nucleotides agree with TRBD2. The CDR3 runs to 13 residues. V dropped 6 bases and J dropped 8; count of bases not matched to a gene: 4. CDR1 is SGHRS and CDR2 is YFSETQ in the germline V gene. The CDR3 reads CASKTSGRYEQFF. Here the CDR3 DNA reads TGCGCCAGCAAAACTAGCGGGAGATATGAGCAGTTCTTC.

The sample holds a few counts of this clonotype. This sequence joins TRBV4-1 and TRBJ1-1; D uncertain. V lost 3 bases to trimming and J lost 4 bases, with 15 bases between them. This CDR3 contains 15 residues. Germline values: CDR1 MGHRA, CDR2 YSYEKL. The CDR3 coding sequence is TGCGCCAGCAGCCACTTAGAGGGCTGGGGCACTGAAGCTTTCTTT. Translation gives CASSHLEGWGTEAFF.

This clonotype came up many times. The chain has TRBV5-1 and TRBJ2-1; D is possibly TRBD1 or TRBD2 (5 bases each). Germline V gene sequence: CDR1 SGHRS, CDR2 YFSETQ. Trimming took 0 bases from V and 9 from J, leaving 13 bases between them. The CDR3 totals 14 residues. The CDR3 bases are TGCGCCAGCAGCTTGGGGGCGACTGGGGGTGAGCAGTTCTTC. Translating it yields CASSLGATGGEQFF.